This T cell receptor (beta chain) is from a study of cytomegalovirus exposure and HLA in healthy donors. This PCR relied on a set of 60 Vbeta primers and 13 Jbeta primers. Data came from immunoSEQ multiplex PCR; TCRdb stores just in-frame clones and leaves some out. The sample holds 150,000 to 200,000 clones, approximately 78% seen once. The sample holds one count of this clone. V dropped 6 bases and J dropped 4; count of bases not matched to a gene: 4. Germline lookup yields CDR1 MRHNA and CDR2 SNTAGT. The CDR3 extends over 13 amino acids. Sequenced: PBMCs. This chain connects TRBV6-4 to TRBJ1-2; TRBD1 matches at 8 bases. This sequence was found in a woman aged 25 to 39 in good health and CMV-seropositive. The CDR3: CASRATGGYGYTF. CDR3 nucleotide sequence: TGTGCCAGCAGAGCTACAGGGGGCTATGGCTACACCTTC.